Below, 5 T cell receptor beta chains from the same sample are listed, as sequenced in a study of blood T cell repertoires in COVID-19. Here immunoSEQ multiplex PCR was the method, and the copy in TCRdb shows in-frame clones only, minus some. The sample gives over 350,000 clones, more than 75% of which show up once; roughly 9.4% is in the top ten. Sequencing was done on a sample of PBMCs or T cells enriched from blood (not recorded which). The receptors here all came from a woman between 50 and 59 years old who had recovered from COVID-19.

J is TRBJ2-7 and V is TRBV5-1; a possible D gene is TRBD1 (7 bases). CDR1 and CDR2 (germline): SGHRS, YFSETQ. V was pared by 7 bases and J by 7 bases, with 30 bases between. The length of the CDR3 is 17 residues. CDR3 amino acids: CASGVNGLVKGAGEQYF. CDR3 DNA sequence: TGCGCCAGCGGGGTTAATGGGCTTGTGAAGGGGGCGGGAGAGCAGTACTTC.

This clone was detected once. V usage is TRBV20-1 and J usage is TRBJ1-1, with D perhaps TRBD1 (6 bases). The CDR3 is 11 amino acids. V lost 4 bases to trimming and J lost 11 bases, with 14 bases between them. CDR1 is DFQATT and CDR2 is SNEGSKA in the germline V gene (reference sequence). CDR3 sequence reads: CSATEGGYAFF. In DNA form, the CDR3 reads TGCAGTGCTACTGAGGGGGGTTATGCTTTCTTT.

This clone was seen more than once but under ten times. The chain recombines TRBV4-2 with TRBJ2-6; maybe TRBD2 (5 bases). V lost 0 bases, J lost 0 bases, and 6 bases lay in between. The length of the CDR3 is 16 residues. Germline loops: CDR1 LGHNA, CDR2 YNFKEQ. The CDR3 nucleotides are TGTGCCAGCAGCCAAGATCGGGGCTCTGGGGCCAACGTCCTGACTTTC. This encodes CASSQDRGSGANVLTF.

The chain links TRBV6-5 to TRBJ2-7; 7 nucleotides line up with TRBD1. CDR1 is MNHEY, CDR2 SVGAGI, per germline. V trimming: 7 bases; J trimming: 0 bases; junction bases outside the gene matches: 9. This CDR3 contains 15 residues. The CDR3: CASTVRTGRSYEQYF. The CDR3 DNA reads TGTGCCAGCACTGTGCGGACAGGTCGCTCCTACGAGCAGTACTTC.

CDR3: CASSADSFKPLHF. The DNA for the CDR3 is TGTGCCAGCAGCGCGGACAGTTTCAAGCCCCTCCACTTT. The rearrangement uses TRBV7-6 and TRBJ1-6; a weak D match, TRBD1 (6 bases). V lost 5 bases and J 13 bases, leaving 15 bases between the germline ends. The CDR3 runs 13 residues. Germline CDR1 and CDR2: SGHVS and FNYEAQ.